Listed here is a single T cell receptor (beta chain). This sample stems from a study of shared clonotypes between healthy human individuals. Study information: The study used three CD4 naive, three CD4 memory, two CD8 naive and one CD8 memory plate per donor.

The assay was immunoSEQ multiplex PCR, and TCRdb's table has in-frame clones only and misses some. This sample has approximately 2.1 million clones, with approximately 95% found just once. The receptor comes from a young man in good health. Some clones in this sample may be carry-over from other donors' samples. The sequenced material came from naive CD4+ T cells from PBMCs. Subset indicated: CD45RA+ positively selected.

CDR3 region: CASSLGLQPNSPLHF. The CDR3 bases are TGTGCCAGCAGCTTAGGATTACAGCCTAATTCACCCCTCCACTTT. This chain connects TRBV7-9 to TRBJ1-6; D unresolved. V gave up 1 base and J gave up 6 bases, with 10 bases separating them. There are 15 residues in the CDR3. Germline lookup yields CDR1 SEHNR and CDR2 FQNEAQ (reference sequence).